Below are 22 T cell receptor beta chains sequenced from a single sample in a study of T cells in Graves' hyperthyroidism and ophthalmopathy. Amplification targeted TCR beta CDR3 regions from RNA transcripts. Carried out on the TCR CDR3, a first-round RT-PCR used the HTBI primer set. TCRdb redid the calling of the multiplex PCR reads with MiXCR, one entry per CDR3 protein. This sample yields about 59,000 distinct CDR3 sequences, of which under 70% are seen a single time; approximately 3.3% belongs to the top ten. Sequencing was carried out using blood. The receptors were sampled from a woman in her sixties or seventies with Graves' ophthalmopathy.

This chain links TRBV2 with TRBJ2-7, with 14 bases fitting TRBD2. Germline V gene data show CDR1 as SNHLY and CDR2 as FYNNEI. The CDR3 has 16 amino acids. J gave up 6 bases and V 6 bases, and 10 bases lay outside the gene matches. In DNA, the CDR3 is TGTGCCAGCAGGAAGGGACTAGCGGGAGCAAAAGTCGAGCAGTACTTC. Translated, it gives CASRKGLAGAKVEQYF.

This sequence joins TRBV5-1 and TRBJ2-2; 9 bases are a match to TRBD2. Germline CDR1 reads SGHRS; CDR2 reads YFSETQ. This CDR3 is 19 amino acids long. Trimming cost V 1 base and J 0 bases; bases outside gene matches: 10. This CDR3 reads CASSLWVSGGPPNTGELFF. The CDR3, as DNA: TGCGCCAGCAGCTTGTGGGTTAGCGGGGGCCCCCCGAACACCGGGGAGCTGTTTTTT. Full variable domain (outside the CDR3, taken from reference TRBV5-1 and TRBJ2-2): KAGVTQTPRYLIKTRGQQVTLSCSPISGHRSVSWYQQTPGQGLQFLFEYFSETQRNKGNFPGRFSGRQFSNSRSEMNVSTLELGDSALYLCASSLWVSGGPPNTGELFFGEGSRLTVL.

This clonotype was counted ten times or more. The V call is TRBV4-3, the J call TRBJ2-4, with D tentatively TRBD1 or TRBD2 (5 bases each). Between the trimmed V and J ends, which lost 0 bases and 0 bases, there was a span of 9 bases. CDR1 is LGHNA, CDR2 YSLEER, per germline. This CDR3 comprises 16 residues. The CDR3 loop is CASSQERGLAKNIQYF. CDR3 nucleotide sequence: TGCGCCAGCAGCCAAGAGAGGGGCTTAGCCAAAAACATTCAGTACTTC.

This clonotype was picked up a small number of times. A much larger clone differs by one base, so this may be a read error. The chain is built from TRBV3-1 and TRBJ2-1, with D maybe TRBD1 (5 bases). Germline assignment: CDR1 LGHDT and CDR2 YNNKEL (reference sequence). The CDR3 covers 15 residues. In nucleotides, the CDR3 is TGTGCCAGCAGCCAAGATGCAGGGCCCCACAATGATCAGTTCTTC. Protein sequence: CASSQDAGPHNDQFF.

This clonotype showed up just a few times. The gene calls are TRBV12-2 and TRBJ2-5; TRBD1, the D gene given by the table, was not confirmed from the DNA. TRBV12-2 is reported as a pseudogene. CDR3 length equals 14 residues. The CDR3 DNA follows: TGTGCAAGTCGACAGGGAGGGGGCGGAGAGACCCAGTACTTC. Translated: CASRQGGGGETQYF.

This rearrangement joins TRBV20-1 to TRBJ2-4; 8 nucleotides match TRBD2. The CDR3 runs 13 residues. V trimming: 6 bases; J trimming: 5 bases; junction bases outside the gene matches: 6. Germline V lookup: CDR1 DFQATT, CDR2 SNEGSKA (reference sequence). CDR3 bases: TGCAGTGCCCCAAGCGGGAGTGAAAACATTCAGTACTTC. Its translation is CSAPSGSENIQYF.

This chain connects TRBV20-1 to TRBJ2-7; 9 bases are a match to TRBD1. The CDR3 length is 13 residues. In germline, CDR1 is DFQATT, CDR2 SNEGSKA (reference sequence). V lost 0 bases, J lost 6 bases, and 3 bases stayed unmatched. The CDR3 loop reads CSARDSGQGEQYF. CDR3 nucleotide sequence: TGCAGTGCTAGAGATTCGGGACAGGGCGAGCAGTACTTC.

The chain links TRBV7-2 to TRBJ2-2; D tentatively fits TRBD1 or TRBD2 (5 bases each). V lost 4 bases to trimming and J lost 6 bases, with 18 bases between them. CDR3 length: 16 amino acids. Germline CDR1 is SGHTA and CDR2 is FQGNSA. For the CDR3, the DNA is TGTGCCAGCAGCTCTAGTTTCGGGGCTAACGCCGGGGAGCTGTTTTTT. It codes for CASSSSFGANAGELFF.

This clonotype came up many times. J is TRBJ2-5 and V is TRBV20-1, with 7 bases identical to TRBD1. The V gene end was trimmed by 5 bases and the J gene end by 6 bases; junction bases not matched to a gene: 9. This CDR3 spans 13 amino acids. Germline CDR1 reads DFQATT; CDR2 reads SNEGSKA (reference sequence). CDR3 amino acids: CSAYFTGAQTQYF. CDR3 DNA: TGCAGTGCTTACTTTACAGGGGCGCAGACCCAGTACTTC.

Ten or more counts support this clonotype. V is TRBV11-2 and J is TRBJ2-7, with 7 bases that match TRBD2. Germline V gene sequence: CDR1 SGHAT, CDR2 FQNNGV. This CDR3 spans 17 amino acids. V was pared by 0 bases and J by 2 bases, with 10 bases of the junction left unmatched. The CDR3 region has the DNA TGTGCCAGCAGCTTAGACCCAACCTTCAGCGGGACCTACGAGCAGTACTTC. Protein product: CASSLDPTFSGTYEQYF.

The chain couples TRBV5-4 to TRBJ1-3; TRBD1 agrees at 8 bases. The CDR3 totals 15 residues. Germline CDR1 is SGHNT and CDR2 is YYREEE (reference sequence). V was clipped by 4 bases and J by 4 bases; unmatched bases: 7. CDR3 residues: CASSPGTGRGNTIYF. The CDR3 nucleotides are TGTGCCAGCAGCCCCGGGACAGGCCGAGGAAACACCATATATTTT.

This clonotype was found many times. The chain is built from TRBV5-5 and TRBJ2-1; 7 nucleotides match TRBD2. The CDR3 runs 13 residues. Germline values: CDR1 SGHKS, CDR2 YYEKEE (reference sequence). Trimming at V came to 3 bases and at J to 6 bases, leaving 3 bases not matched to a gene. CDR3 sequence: CASSSLAVNEQFF. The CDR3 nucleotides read TGTGCCAGCAGCTCCCTAGCGGTCAATGAGCAGTTCTTC.

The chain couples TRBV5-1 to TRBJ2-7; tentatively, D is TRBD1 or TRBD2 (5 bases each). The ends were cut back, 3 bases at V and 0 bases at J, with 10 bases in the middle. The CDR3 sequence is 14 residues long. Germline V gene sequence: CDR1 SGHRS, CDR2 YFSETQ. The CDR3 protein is CASSSGPSSYEQYF. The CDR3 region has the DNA TGCGCCAGCAGCTCGGGACCGAGCTCCTACGAGCAGTACTTC.

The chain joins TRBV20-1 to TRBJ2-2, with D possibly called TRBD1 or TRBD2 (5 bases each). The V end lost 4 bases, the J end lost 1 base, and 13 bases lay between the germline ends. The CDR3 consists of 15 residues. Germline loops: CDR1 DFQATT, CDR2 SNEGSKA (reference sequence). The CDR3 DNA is TGCAGTGCTACCTCAGGGCGGGTGAACACCGGGGAGCTGTTTTTT. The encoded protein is CSATSGRVNTGELFF.

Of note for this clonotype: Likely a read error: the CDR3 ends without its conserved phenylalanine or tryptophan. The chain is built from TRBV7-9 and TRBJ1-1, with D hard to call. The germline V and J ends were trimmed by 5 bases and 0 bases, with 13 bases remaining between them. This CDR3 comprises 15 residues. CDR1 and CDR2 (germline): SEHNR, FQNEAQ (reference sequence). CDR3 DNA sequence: TGTGCCAGCAGCCCCCCCGTGGGCTTGAACACTGAAGCTTTCGTT. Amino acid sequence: CASSPPVGLNTEAFV.

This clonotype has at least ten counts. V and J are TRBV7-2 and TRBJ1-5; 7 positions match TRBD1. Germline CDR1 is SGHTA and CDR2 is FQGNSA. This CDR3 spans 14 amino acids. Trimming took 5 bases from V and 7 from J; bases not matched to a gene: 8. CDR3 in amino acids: CASSLTGRQQPQHF. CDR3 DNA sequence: TGTGCCAGCAGCCTGACAGGGCGGCAGCAGCCCCAGCATTTT.

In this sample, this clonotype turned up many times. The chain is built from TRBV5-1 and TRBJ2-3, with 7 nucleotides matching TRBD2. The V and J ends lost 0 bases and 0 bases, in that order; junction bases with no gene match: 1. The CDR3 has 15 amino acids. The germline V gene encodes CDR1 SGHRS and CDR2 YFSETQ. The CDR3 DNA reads TGCGCCAGCAGCTTGGTTAGCGGGAGCACAGATACGCAGTATTTT. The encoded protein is CASSLVSGSTDTQYF.

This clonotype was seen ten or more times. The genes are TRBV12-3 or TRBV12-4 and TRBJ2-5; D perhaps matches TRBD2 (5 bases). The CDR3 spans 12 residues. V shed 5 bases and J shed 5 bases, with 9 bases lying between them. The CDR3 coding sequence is TGTGCCAGCAGTCAGGAGGTGGAGACCCAGTACTTC. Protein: CASSQEVETQYF.

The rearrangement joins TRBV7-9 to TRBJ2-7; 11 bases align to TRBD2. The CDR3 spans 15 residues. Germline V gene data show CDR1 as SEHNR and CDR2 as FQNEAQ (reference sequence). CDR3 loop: CASPTTSGRPHEQFV. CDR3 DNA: TGTGCCAGCCCAACAACTAGCGGGAGACCCCATGAGCAGTTCGTC.

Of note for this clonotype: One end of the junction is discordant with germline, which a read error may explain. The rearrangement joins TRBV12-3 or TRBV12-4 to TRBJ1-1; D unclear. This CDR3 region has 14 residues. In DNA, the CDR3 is TGTGCCAGCAGTTTTTCTCAGGTGAACACTGAAGCTCCCTTT. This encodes CASSFSQVNTEAPF.

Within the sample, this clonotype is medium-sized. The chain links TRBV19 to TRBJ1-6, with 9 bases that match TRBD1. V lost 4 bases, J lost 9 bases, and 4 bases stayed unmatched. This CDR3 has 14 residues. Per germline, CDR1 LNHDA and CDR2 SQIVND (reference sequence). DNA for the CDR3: TGTGCCAGTAGTAATGACAGGGGGAGTTCACCCCTCCACTTT. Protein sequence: CASSNDRGSSPLHF.

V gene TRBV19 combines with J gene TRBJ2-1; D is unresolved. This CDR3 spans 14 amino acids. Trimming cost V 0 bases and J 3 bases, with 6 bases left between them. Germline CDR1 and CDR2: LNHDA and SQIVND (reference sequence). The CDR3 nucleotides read TGTGCCAGTAGTATAGATAACAGCTACAATGAGCAGTTCTTC. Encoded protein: CASSIDNSYNEQFF.